What follows are 19 T cell receptor beta chains derived from one specimen sequenced in a study of shared clonotypes between healthy human individuals. TCRdb's copy holds only in-frame clones and misses some; the assay was immunoSEQ multiplex PCR. The repertoire holds approximately 980,000 clones, with about 80% as singletons. The sample was memory CD4+ T cells sorted from blood. The subset here: CD45RA-negative fraction. The receptor source for this set is a man aged 18 to 29 in good health.

The V call is TRBV5-1, the J call TRBJ2-5; D not resolved. Germline V lookup: CDR1 SGHRS, CDR2 YFSETQ. This CDR3 is built from 15 residues. V dropped 0 bases and J dropped 3 bases, with 12 bases sitting between them. The CDR3 sequence is CASSLGTHSEETQYF. CDR3 sequence (DNA): TGCGCCAGCAGCTTGGGCACACATAGTGAAGAGACCCAGTACTTC.

This clone was observed once. Other DNA sequences in the same sample also yield this CDR3. The CDR3 sequence: CAWSGGPQETQYF. CDR3 sequence (DNA): TGTGCCTGGAGCGGGGGCCCACAAGAGACCCAGTACTTC. The chain employs TRBV30 and TRBJ2-5, with D perhaps assigned TRBD1 or TRBD2 (6 bases each). Trimming left V 3 bases short and J 2 bases short, with 10 bases between. The germline CDR1 and CDR2 sequences are GTSNPN and SVGIG (reference sequence). There are 13 residues in the CDR3.

The rearrangement joins TRBV6-6 to TRBJ1-1, with TRBD1 identical over 7 bases. The CDR3 sequence is 15 residues long. The germline gives CDR1 MNHNY, CDR2 SVGAGI (reference sequence). J lost 6 bases, V lost 5 bases, and 12 bases had no gene match. CDR3 nucleotide sequence: TGTGCCAGCAGTCAATCTGGGACAGCCGGCGCTGAAGCTTTCTTT. Translated: CASSQSGTAGAEAFF.

The CDR3 loop reads CASTGGSSYNSPLHF. In DNA, the CDR3 is TGTGCCAGCACTGGGGGAAGCTCCTATAATTCACCCCTCCACTTT. V is TRBV6-1 and J is TRBJ1-6, with a tentative D call TRBD1 (5 bases). The V end lost 7 bases, the J end lost 0 bases, and 10 bases lay between the germline ends. From germline, CDR1 is MNHNS and CDR2 SASEGT. This CDR3 is 15 amino acids long.

The chain recombines TRBV18 with TRBJ1-3; D is unclear. CDR1 is KGHSH and CDR2 is LQKENI in the germline V gene. Trimming left V 1 base short and J 0 bases short, with 13 bases between. CDR3 size: 17 residues. CDR3 coding DNA: TGTGCCAGCTCACCACTTACGATGGGTATCTCTGGAAACACCATATATTTT. Its translation is CASSPLTMGISGNTIYF.

The CDR3 spells CASSSKTAGSTEAFF. CDR3 nucleotide sequence: TGCGCCAGCAGCTCAAAGACCGCGGGAAGCACTGAAGCTTTCTTT. The chain joins TRBV5-1 to TRBJ1-1; no clear D gene. Germline loops: CDR1 SGHRS, CDR2 YFSETQ. V lost 3 bases to trimming and J lost 4 bases, with 16 bases between them. The CDR3 has 15 residues.

With regard to this clone: Additional DNA sequences in this sample encode the identical CDR3. The chain employs TRBV6-5 and TRBJ2-7; D remains ambiguous. This CDR3 has 13 residues. With 2 bases removed from V and 3 bases from J, the gap between germline ends came to 8 bases. Germline V gene lookup returns CDR1 MNHEY and CDR2 SVGAGI. CDR3 protein: CASSYARGYEQYF. The CDR3 DNA follows: TGTGCCAGCAGTTACGCTAGAGGCTACGAGCAGTACTTC.

The rearrangement links TRBV7-6 to TRBJ1-2; no clear D gene. The V gene lost 1 base and the J gene lost 8 bases, with 11 bases spanning the gap. CDR1 is SGHVS and CDR2 is FNYEAQ in the germline V gene. CDR3 size: 13 residues. The CDR3 nucleotides are TGTGCCAGCAGCTTAGATGGGGTAGCCGGCTACACCTTC. It encodes CASSLDGVAGYTF.

This clone was seen once. The chain carries TRBV4-3 and TRBJ1-2; no reliable D call. V lost 0 bases, J lost 8 bases, and 10 bases lay in between. The CDR3 sequence is 13 residues long. Germline CDR1 and CDR2: LGHNA and YSLEER. CDR3 residues: CASSQDTRGGYTF. DNA for the CDR3: TGCGCCAGCAGCCAAGATACGCGGGGAGGCTACACCTTC.

This clone has just one count. V gene TRBV6-1 combines with J gene TRBJ2-7, with D unresolved. The CDR3 is made up of 15 amino acids. Between the trimmed V and J ends, which lost 4 bases and 0 bases, there was a span of 13 bases. CDR1 MNHNS and CDR2 SASEGT come from the germline V gene. CDR3 sequence: CASSAPIYHSYEQYF. The CDR3 nucleotides read TGTGCCAGCAGTGCCCCTATTTATCACTCCTACGAGCAGTACTTC.

The rearrangement links TRBV30 to TRBJ1-5; 9 positions agree with TRBD1. With 5 bases clipped from V and 6 bases from J, the junction kept 5 bases outside the gene matches. This CDR3 is 13 amino acids long. Germline lookup yields CDR1 GTSNPN and CDR2 SVGIG (reference sequence). CDR3 loop: CAWGQGTGQPQHF. DNA of the CDR3: TGTGCCTGGGGACAGGGGACGGGTCAGCCCCAGCATTTT.

This clone was seen only once. A read error may be the cause here, since a much bigger clone is one base away. The chain carries TRBV6-4 and TRBJ1-5; TRBD1 aligns across 10 bases. The V gene end was trimmed by 6 bases and the J gene end by 5 bases; junction bases not matched to a gene: 4. Germline values: CDR1 MRHNA, CDR2 SNTAGT. This CDR3 is 14 amino acids long. In nucleotides, the CDR3 is TGTGCCAGCAGCCCGACAGGGGGCGATCAGCCCCAGCATTTT. Its translation: CASSPTGGDQPQHF.

The chain carries TRBV6-1 and TRBJ1-5; D possibly corresponds to TRBD1 (5 bases). The CDR3 is 15 residues long. Germline V gene data show CDR1 as MNHNS and CDR2 as SASEGT. The ends were cut back, 6 bases at V and 1 base at J, with 13 bases in the middle. CDR3 amino acids: CASRDPWGSNQPQHF. DNA of the CDR3: TGTGCCAGCAGGGACCCTTGGGGGAGCAATCAGCCCCAGCATTTT.

As concerns this clone: This same CDR3 is encoded by further DNA sequences in the sample. J is TRBJ1-2 and V is TRBV5-5; D uncertain. This CDR3 has 13 residues. V was shortened by 3 bases and J by 2 bases, with 8 bases between the two germline ends. The germline V gene has CDR1 SGHKS and CDR2 YYEKEE (reference sequence). This CDR3 is CASSSGQNYGYTF. DNA for the CDR3: TGTGCCAGCAGCTCCGGTCAGAACTATGGCTACACCTTC.

In its sample, this clone was seen once. The V call is TRBV30, the J call TRBJ2-7, with no clear D. Germline CDR1 GTSNPN, CDR2 SVGIG (reference sequence). The CDR3 is 14 amino acids. Trimming pared 4 bases from V and 2 bases from J, leaving 15 bases between. CDR3 coding DNA: TGTGCCTGGATTGGCTCACCACCCACCTACGAGCAGTACTTC. It yields the protein CAWIGSPPTYEQYF.

The chain links TRBV7-2 to TRBJ2-5, with D uncertain. The CDR3 length is 14 residues. V lost 1 base and J 2 bases, leaving 8 bases between the germline ends. Per the germline V gene, CDR1 is SGHTA and CDR2 is FQGNSA. The CDR3 sequence is CASSLGGGQETQYF. The CDR3 DNA is TGTGCCAGCAGCTTAGGTGGCGGACAAGAGACCCAGTACTTC.

The chain is built from TRBV6-1 and TRBJ2-7; D may be TRBD2 (6 bases). This CDR3 contains 11 residues. Trimming removed 4 bases at V and 6 bases at J, with 7 bases between. The germline V gene encodes CDR1 MNHNS and CDR2 SASEGT. The CDR3 sequence: CASSAGGEQYF. The CDR3 DNA is TGTGCCAGCAGTGCCGGGGGCGAGCAGTACTTC.

This chain links TRBV5-4 with TRBJ2-7; TRBD1 agrees at 8 bases. Trimming took 0 bases from V and 5 from J; bases not matched to a gene: 7. Germline assignment: CDR1 SGHNT and CDR2 YYREEE (reference sequence). CDR3 size: 15 residues. The CDR3 here is CASSLAPRGQDEQYF. CDR3 in DNA: TGTGCCAGCAGCTTGGCCCCCAGGGGGCAGGACGAGCAGTACTTC.

This clone was seen only once. The chain recombines TRBV7-3 with TRBJ1-1; no definite D call. The CDR3 totals 13 residues. CDR1 is SGHTA and CDR2 is FQGTGA in the germline V gene. V was cut by 0 bases and J by 0 bases, with 2 bases left in between. CDR3 sequence reads: CASSLTMNTEAFF. DNA of the CDR3: TGTGCCAGCAGCTTAACGATGAACACTGAAGCTTTCTTT. Full variable domain (remainder filled in from reference TRBV7-3 and TRBJ1-1): GAGVSQTPSNKVTEKGKYVELRCDPISGHTALYWYRQSLGQGPEFLIYFQGTGAADDSGLPNDRFFAVRPEGSVSTLKIQRTERGDSAVYLCASSLTMNTEAFFGQGTRLTVV.